Shown below are 20 T cell receptor beta chains from a single sample sequenced in a study of T cell changes during pregnancy in multiple sclerosis. TCRdb keeps only in-frame clones here, not all; method: immunoSEQ multiplex PCR. The sample contains about 68,000 clones, 90% of which appear only once. The specimen comprised peripheral blood, sampled in the third trimester of pregnancy. The origin of the receptors is a female donor with multiple sclerosis, enrolled in a pregnancy study.

This clone has only one observation. The chain employs TRBV5-1 and TRBJ2-7; D unclear. CDR1 is SGHRS, CDR2 YFSETQ, per germline. The CDR3 covers 14 residues. V was clipped by 0 bases and J by 0 bases, with 7 bases between them. This chain's CDR3 is CASSLENNSYEQYF. CDR3 coding DNA: TGCGCCAGCAGCTTGGAGAACAACTCCTACGAGCAGTACTTC.

The V gene is TRBV5-6, the J gene TRBJ1-2; the match to TRBD1 covers 10 bases. The germline CDR1 and CDR2 sequences are SGHDT and YYEEEE. The J segment lost 8 bases and the V segment lost 3 bases, leaving 7 bases of the junction unmatched. The CDR3 loop spans 14 amino acids. This CDR3 reads CASSWDRGLVGYTF. CDR3 nucleotide sequence: TGTGCCAGCAGCTGGGACAGGGGTCTGGTCGGCTACACCTTC.

This chain links TRBV6-5 with TRBJ1-3, with TRBD1 matching over 7 bases. V lost 5 bases, J lost 4 bases, and 5 bases stayed unmatched. The CDR3 length is 14 residues. Per the germline V gene, CDR1 is MNHEY and CDR2 is SVGAGI. The CDR3 DNA reads TGTGCCAGCAGTCTGGGACAGAGAGGAAACACCATATATTTT. Protein product: CASSLGQRGNTIYF.

This chain links TRBV6-6 with TRBJ2-7, with a possible D match to TRBD2 (6 bases). Germline CDR1 MNHNY, CDR2 SVGAGI (reference sequence). V lost 6 bases to trimming and J lost 2 bases, with 14 bases between them. This CDR3 is 14 amino acids long. CDR3 DNA: TGTGCCAGCAGGGGGCAGGGAGGACCCTACGAGCAGTACTTC. Its protein is CASRGQGGPYEQYF.

The J gene is TRBJ2-1, the V gene TRBV27; 12 bases are a match to TRBD2. Looked up from germline, CDR1 is MNHEY and CDR2 is SMNVEV (reference sequence). This CDR3 comprises 17 residues. After removal of 3 bases from V and 2 bases from J, the junction contained 5 bases not matched to a gene. CDR3 nucleotide sequence: TGTGCCAGCAGTTTCCTCGGACTAGCGGGACCCTACAATGAGCAGTTCTTC. Translated, it gives CASSFLGLAGPYNEQFF.

This chain connects TRBV10-1 to TRBJ2-3; 11 bases align to TRBD2. CDR1 and CDR2 from the germline V gene are WNHNN and SYGVQD (reference sequence). The CDR3 totals 15 residues. V shed 9 bases and J 8 bases; nucleotides not matched to a gene: 13. The CDR3 region has the DNA TGCGCCAGATACCCCGGGACTAGCGGCGGGAGTACGCAGTATTTT. This sequence encodes CARYPGTSGGSTQYF.

This clone has a single count. The V gene is TRBV10-1, the J gene TRBJ2-7, with 9 bases identical to TRBD2. Germline loops: CDR1 WNHNN, CDR2 SYGVQD (reference sequence). The CDR3 loop spans 15 amino acids. Trimming cost V 6 bases and J 4 bases; bases outside gene matches: 10. This CDR3 reads CASRGDSGRRYEQYF. In DNA form, the CDR3 reads TGCGCCAGCAGGGGTGATAGCGGGAGAAGGTACGAGCAGTACTTC.

The chain is built from TRBV19 and TRBJ2-7; D might be TRBD1 (5 bases). The CDR3 totals 13 residues. Per the germline V gene, CDR1 is LNHDA and CDR2 is SQIVND (reference sequence). Trimming left V 3 bases short and J 5 bases short, with 11 bases between. CDR3 nucleotide sequence: TGTGCCAGTAGTATCCGTAGGGGCAACGAGCAGTACTTC. It translates to CASSIRRGNEQYF. The variable domain in full, completed from reference TRBV19 and TRBJ2-7, reads DGGITQSPKYLFRKEGQNVTLSCEQNLNHDAMYWYRQDPGQGLRLIYYSQIVNDFQKGDIAEGYSVSREKKESFPLTVTSAQKNPTAFYLCASSIRRGNEQYFGPGTRLTVT.

The rearrangement joins TRBV18 to TRBJ1-2; 7 bases fit TRBD1. This CDR3 region has 13 residues. The V segment lost 8 bases and the J segment 0 bases; nucleotides outside the gene matches: 3. Germline CDR1 reads KGHSH; CDR2 reads LQKENI. The CDR3 bases are TGTGCCAGCCAGGACAGGCCTAACTATGGCTACACCTTC. This gives the protein CASQDRPNYGYTF.

The gene calls are TRBV4-1 and TRBJ1-1, with 9 bases that match TRBD1. In germline, CDR1 is MGHRA, CDR2 YSYEKL. The length of the CDR3 is 13 residues. V lost 8 bases and J lost 6; bases outside the gene matches: 7. DNA for the CDR3: TGCGCCAGCTCGACAGGGGGTGGTGCTGAAGCTTTCTTT. The encoded protein is CASSTGGGAEAFF.

The V call is TRBV11-2, the J call TRBJ2-7; D ambiguous. The CDR3 is 11 amino acids. CDR1 SGHAT and CDR2 FQNNGV come from the germline V gene. V was pared by 4 bases and J by 6 bases, with 7 bases between. The CDR3 loop reads CASSSYSEQYF. The CDR3, as DNA: TGTGCCAGCAGCTCGTACTCCGAGCAGTACTTC.

The genes are TRBV5-1 and TRBJ1-1; D gene uncertain. V gave up 0 bases and J gave up 5 bases, with 11 bases separating them. This CDR3 is built from 14 residues. Germline-derived CDR1 and CDR2 are SGHRS and YFSETQ. In nucleotides, the CDR3 is TGCGCCAGCAGCTTGGCAGACGGAGGAACTGAAGCTTTCTTT. It translates to CASSLADGGTEAFF.

CDR3 bases: TGCAGTGCCCCCGGAGAGACCCAGTACTTC. Encoded protein: CSAPGETQYF. The V and J genes are TRBV20-1 and TRBJ2-5; D is ambiguous. Germline assignment: CDR1 DFQATT and CDR2 SNEGSKA (reference sequence). The CDR3 has 10 residues. V lost 6 bases and J 4 bases, leaving 6 bases between the germline ends.

V gene TRBV6-1 combines with J gene TRBJ1-5; D possibly corresponds to TRBD1 (6 bases). Germline CDR1 and CDR2: MNHNS and SASEGT. The CDR3 consists of 13 residues. V lost 4 bases to trimming and J lost 7 bases, with 11 bases between them. CDR3 bases: TGTGCCAGCAGTGCGGGGGGCGGACAGCCCCAGCATTTT. This codes for CASSAGGGQPQHF.

This sequence joins TRBV5-8 and TRBJ2-1, with D possibly matching TRBD1 (9 bases). Germline V gives CDR1 SGHTS, CDR2 YDEGEE. The CDR3 extends over 17 amino acids. V lost 5 bases and J 10 bases, leaving 28 bases between the germline ends. The DNA of the CDR3 is TGTGCCAGCAGATTGTTTAGCGGGACAGGGTTTTCAGGGGAGCAGTTCTTC. Translation: CASRLFSGTGFSGEQFF. The full variable domain, with the rest looked up from reference TRBV5-8 and TRBJ2-1, is EAGVTQSPTHLIKTRGQQATLRCSPISGHTSVYWYQQALGLGLQFLLWYDEGEERNRGNFPPRFSGRQFPNYSSELNVNALELEDSALYLCASRLFSGTGFSGEQFFGPGTRLTVL.

The rearrangement links TRBV4-2 to TRBJ2-2; 12 positions match TRBD1. CDR3 length: 18 amino acids. CDR1 is LGHNA and CDR2 is YNFKEQ in the germline V gene. J was trimmed by 2 bases and V by 3 bases; bases with no gene match: 7. CDR3 sequence: CASSHAGTGGANTGELFF. Here the CDR3 DNA reads TGTGCCAGCAGCCACGCCGGGACAGGGGGCGCAAACACCGGGGAGCTGTTTTTT.

The J gene is TRBJ2-5, the V gene TRBV29-1, with D possibly matching TRBD1 (7 bases). Trimming left V 4 bases short and J 4 bases short, with 13 bases between. This CDR3 spans 13 amino acids. CDR1 is SQVTM, CDR2 ANQGSEA, per germline. DNA for the CDR3: TGCAGCGTTGGACAGGGAGGATCAGAGACCCAGTACTTC. Protein product: CSVGQGGSETQYF.

The V call is TRBV4-3, the J call TRBJ1-5, with 9 bases fitting TRBD1. Germline lookup yields CDR1 LGHNA and CDR2 YSLEER. This CDR3 region has 15 residues. J was trimmed by 7 bases and V by 3 bases; bases with no gene match: 7. CDR3 region: CASSQGQGFGQPQHF. In DNA form, the CDR3 reads TGCGCCAGCAGCCAGGGACAGGGTTTTGGGCAGCCCCAGCATTTT.

V is TRBV5-1 and J is TRBJ1-3; tentative D call: TRBD1 (5 bases). CDR3 length: 16 amino acids. The germline gives CDR1 SGHRS, CDR2 YFSETQ. V was clipped by 2 bases and J by 2 bases, with 14 bases between them. The CDR3 region has the DNA TGCGCCAGCAGCTTCGCCCGGGGGGGGGCTGGAAACACCATATATTTT. This encodes CASSFARGGAGNTIYF. Complete variable domain (other parts from reference TRBV5-1 and TRBJ1-3): KAGVTQTPRYLIKTRGQQVTLSCSPISGHRSVSWYQQTPGQGLQFLFEYFSETQRNKGNFPGRFSGRQFSNSRSEMNVSTLELGDSALYLCASSFARGGAGNTIYFGEGSWLTVV.

This clone was counted a few times. The chain couples TRBV7-9 to TRBJ1-2; D uncertain. V lost 8 bases, J lost 7 bases, and 17 bases lay in between. This CDR3 region has 13 residues. The V gene's germline CDR1 is SEHNR and CDR2 FQNEAQ (reference sequence). CDR3 region: CASRPRESGGYTF. The CDR3 bases are TGTGCCAGCCGTCCTAGGGAGTCGGGTGGCTACACCTTC. Together with reference TRBV7-9 and TRBJ1-2, the CDR3 gives the full variable domain: DTGVSQNPRHKITKRGQNVTFRCDPISEHNRLYWYRQTLGQGPEFLTYFQNEAQLEKSRLLSDRFSAERPKGSFSTLEIQRTEQGDSAMYLCASRPRESGGYTFGSGTRLTVV.